This T cell receptor (beta chain) was sequenced in a study of T cells in Graves' hyperthyroidism and ophthalmopathy. About the research overall: Upon initial diagnosis and before any treatment, peripheral blood was collected.

PBMCs stemmed from 10 ml fresh peripheral blood. Amplification of TCR beta CDR3 regions was performed using RNA transcripts as template. First-round RT-PCR with HTBI primers amplified the TCR CDR3 region. TCRdb re-called the multiplex PCR reads with MiXCR, one entry per CDR3 protein. The sample has around 370,000 distinct CDR3 sequences; 15% to 20% are singletons. About this clonotype: Its specificity is not known.

Whole-study results and caveats: Ophthalmopathy could be told apart from stable hyperthyroidism with a 13 V-J model. The majority of expanded thyroid clonotypes above 0.001 also appeared in blood.

Input material: blood. This clonotype was sampled from a man between 18 and 29 years old with Graves' ophthalmopathy.

The CDR3 nucleotides are TGCGCCAGCAGCTTCGCTAGCGGAGAGACCCAGTACTTC. Encoded protein: CASSFASGETQYF. The V gene is TRBV5-1, the J gene TRBJ2-5; 7 nucleotides agree with TRBD2. Germline V gene data show CDR1 as SGHRS and CDR2 as YFSETQ. The CDR3 is 13 amino acids. Unmatched junction bases numbered 2, after V lost 2 bases and J lost 4 bases.